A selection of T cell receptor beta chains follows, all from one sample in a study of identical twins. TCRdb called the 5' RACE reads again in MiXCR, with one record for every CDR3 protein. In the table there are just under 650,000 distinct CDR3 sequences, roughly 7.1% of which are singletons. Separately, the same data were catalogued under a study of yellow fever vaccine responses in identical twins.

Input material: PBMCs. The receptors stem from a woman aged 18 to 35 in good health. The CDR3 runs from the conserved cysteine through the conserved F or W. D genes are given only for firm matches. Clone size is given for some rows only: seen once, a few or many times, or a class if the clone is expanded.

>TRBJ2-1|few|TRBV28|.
CASSLGASWYNEQFF
TGTGCCAGCAGTTTGGGGGCTAGTTGGTACAATGAGCAGTTCTTC
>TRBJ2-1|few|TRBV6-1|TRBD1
CASSSAGTGRLSEQFF
TGTGCCAGCAGTAGCGCCGGGACAGGGAGATTAAGTGAGCAGTTCTTC
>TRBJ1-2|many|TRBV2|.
CASSEKKGDNYGYTF
TGTGCCAGCAGTGAGAAGAAGGGAGATAACTATGGCTACACCTTC
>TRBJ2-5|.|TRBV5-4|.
CASSFSGGLNQETQYF
TGTGCCAGCAGCTTCTCTGGGGGATTGAACCAAGAGACCCAGTACTTC
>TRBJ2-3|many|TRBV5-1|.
CASSLATDREADTQYF
TGCGCCAGCAGCTTGGCCACTGACAGGGAGGCAGATACGCAGTATTTT
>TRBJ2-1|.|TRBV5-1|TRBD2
CASSPRGDSYNEQFF
TGCGCCAGCAGTCCGCGGGGGGACTCCTACAATGAGCAGTTCTTC
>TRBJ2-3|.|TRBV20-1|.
CSARVQGSTDTQYF
TGCAGTGCTAGAGTTCAGGGTTCCACAGATACGCAGTATTTT
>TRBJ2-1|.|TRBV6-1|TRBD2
CASRKTGTSGGKDEQFF
TGTGCCAGCAGAAAAACGGGGACTAGCGGGGGGAAGGATGAGCAGTTCTTC
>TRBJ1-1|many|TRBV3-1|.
CASSQEQGSSSEAFF
TGTGCCAGCAGCCAAGAACAAGGCAGCTCCTCTGAAGCTTTCTTT
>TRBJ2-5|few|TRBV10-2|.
CASSGPGSGTQYF
TGCGCCAGCAGTGGTCCAGGGTCCGGGACCCAGTACTTC
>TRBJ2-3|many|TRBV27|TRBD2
CASSFREADTQYF
TGTGCCAGCAGTTTTCGGGAGGCAGATACGCAGTATTTT
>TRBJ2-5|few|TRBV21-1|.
CASITGTGDQETQYF
TGTGCCAGCATCACCGGTACAGGGGATCAAGAGACCCAGTACTTC
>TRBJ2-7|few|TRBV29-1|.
CSVEWARGEQYF
TGCAGCGTTGAATGGGCCAGGGGCGAGCAGTACTTC
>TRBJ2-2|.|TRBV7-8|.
CASTPLGGPDGELFF
TGTGCCAGCACCCCATTGGGGGGTCCCGACGGGGAGCTGTTTTTT
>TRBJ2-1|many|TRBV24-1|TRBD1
CATSEPGGNSYNEQFF
TGTGCCACCAGTGAGCCAGGGGGAAACTCCTACAATGAGCAGTTCTTC
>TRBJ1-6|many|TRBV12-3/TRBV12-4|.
CASTFMTNRANNSPLHF
TGTGCCAGCACCTTTATGACTAACAGGGCTAATAATTCACCCCTCCACTTT
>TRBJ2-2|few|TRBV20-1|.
CSAPRMNTGELFF
TGCAGTGCTCCCAGGATGAACACCGGGGAGCTGTTTTTT
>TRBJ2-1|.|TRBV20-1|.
CSAQFVGEQFF
TGCAGTGCCCAATTCGTAGGTGAGCAGTTCTTC
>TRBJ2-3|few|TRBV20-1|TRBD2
CSAGPGGRGGTQYF
TGCAGTGCAGGCCCGGGAGGGAGAGGTGGTACGCAGTATTTT
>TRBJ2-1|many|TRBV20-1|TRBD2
CSARSGLAGGASRWQFF
TGCAGTGCTAGATCGGGACTAGCGGGAGGAGCCAGTAGGTGGCAGTTCTTC
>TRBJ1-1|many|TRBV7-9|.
CASSSGPGGTEAFF
TGTGCCAGCAGCTCCGGGCCTGGGGGGACTGAAGCTTTCTTT
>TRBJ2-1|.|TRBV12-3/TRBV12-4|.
CASTPDRRTYNEQFF
TGTGCCAGCACCCCGGACAGAAGAACCTACAATGAGCAGTTCTTC
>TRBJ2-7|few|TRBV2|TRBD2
CASRTGTSGVYEQYF
TGTGCCAGCAGGACGGGGACTAGCGGAGTCTACGAGCAGTACTTC
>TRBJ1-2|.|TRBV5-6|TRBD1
CASSLRVATGGDYGYTF
TGTGCCAGCAGCTTGAGGGTAGCGACAGGGGGCGACTATGGCTACACCTTC
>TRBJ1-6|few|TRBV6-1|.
CASTRHYNSPLHF
TGTGCCAGCACCCGACACTATAATTCACCCCTCCACTTT